These 4 T cell receptor beta chains share one sample of origin, sequenced in a study of immune evolution from preneoplasia to lung adenocarcinoma. Data came from immunoSEQ multiplex PCR; TCRdb stores just in-frame clones and leaves some out. The sample gives 15,000 to 20,000 clones, 75% to 90% of which show up once; about 2.5% is in the top ten. Specimen: FFPE invasive lung adenocarcinoma tissue. Every receptor here comes from a person aged 70 to 80 with invasive lung adenocarcinoma.

As regards this clone: One end of the junction is discordant with germline, which a read error may explain. Other DNA sequences within the sample encode an identical CDR3. The V call is TRBV9, the J call TRBJ1-3, with unresolved D. The CDR3 has 14 residues. The germline CDR1 and CDR2 sequences are SGDLS and YYNGEE. This chain's CDR3 is CASSVVPSGNTIYF. In nucleotides, the CDR3 is TGCGCCAGCAGCGTAGTTCCCTCTGGAAACACCATATATTTT.

This chain uses TRBV28 with TRBJ2-4; TRBD1 might be the D (6 bases). This CDR3 region has 15 residues. V was pared by 6 bases and J by 6 bases, with 18 bases between. CDR1 MDHEN and CDR2 SYDVKM come from the germline V gene. The CDR3 coding sequence is TGTGCCAGCAGCTCCTCCGGGGCCAGGGGAAACATTCAGTACTTC. The encoded protein is CASSSSGARGNIQYF.

This sequence joins TRBV10-3 and TRBJ2-3; TRBD2 matches 10 bases. Trimming cost V 6 bases and J 5 bases; bases outside gene matches: 11. From germline, CDR1 is ENHRY and CDR2 SYGVKD. The CDR3 sequence is 16 residues long. CDR3 sequence (DNA): TGTGCCATCAGAACCCCTAGCGGGAGTGGAGGAGATACGCAGTATTTT. It codes for CAIRTPSGSGGDTQYF.

The V and J genes are TRBV2 and TRBJ2-7; D tentatively reads TRBD1 or TRBD2 (5 bases each). Germline CDR1 SNHLY, CDR2 FYNNEI. V gave up 6 bases and J gave up 2 bases, with 14 bases separating them. CDR3 length equals 14 residues. The CDR3 DNA reads TGTGCCAGCAGGTCCGGGACGGGGACCTACGAGCAGTACTTC. Translating it yields CASRSGTGTYEQYF.